A single sample gave rise to the 32 T cell receptor beta chains below, sequenced in a study of OX40 agonist ivuxolimab in advanced cancers. The protocol was immunoSEQ multiplex PCR, while the TCRdb copy is restricted to in-frame clones and leaves out a portion. The sample contains under 200,000 clones, approximately 94% of which appear only once. Sequenced material: CD4+ or CD8+ T cells sorted from blood, taken in a trial of the OX40 agonist ivuxolimab. The source of these receptors is an adult with an advanced solid tumor such as melanoma, head and neck, liver or kidney cancer.

V and J are TRBV19 and TRBJ2-4; the match to TRBD2 covers 13 bases. CDR1 and CDR2 from the germline V gene are LNHDA and SQIVND (reference sequence). Trimming cost V 6 bases and J 5 bases; bases outside gene matches: 7. This CDR3 spans 16 amino acids. DNA for the CDR3: TGTGCCAGTAGACCGGGACTAGCGGGATTACAAAACATTCAGTACTTC. Amino acid sequence: CASRPGLAGLQNIQYF.

The gene calls are TRBV5-4 and TRBJ1-3, with D possibly matching TRBD1 (5 bases). CDR3 length: 15 amino acids. V was trimmed by 2 bases and J by 3 bases, leaving 12 bases between them. The germline gives CDR1 SGHNT, CDR2 YYREEE (reference sequence). Here the CDR3 reads CASSFMGELGNTIYF. CDR3 nucleotides: TGTGCCAGCAGCTTCATGGGGGAACTTGGAAACACCATATATTTT.

V and J are TRBV6-5 and TRBJ2-3, with 13 bases identical to TRBD2. Germline V lookup: CDR1 MNHEY, CDR2 SVGAGI. The CDR3 is 16 residues long. V lost 4 bases, J lost 2 bases, and 3 bases stayed unmatched. The CDR3 spells CASSSGLAGATDTQYF. DNA for the CDR3: TGTGCCAGCAGTTCAGGACTAGCGGGAGCCACAGATACGCAGTATTTT.

This clone was recorded only once. The J gene is TRBJ2-5, the V gene TRBV7-6, with D hard to call. The CDR3 is made up of 13 amino acids. V lost 0 bases and J 4 bases, leaving 6 bases between the germline ends. CDR1 is SGHVS, CDR2 FNYEAQ, per germline. The CDR3 protein is CASSLAPRETQYF. The DNA of the CDR3 is TGTGCCAGCAGCTTAGCCCCCCGAGAGACCCAGTACTTC.

The chain combines TRBV11-3 with TRBJ1-3, with TRBD1 as a possible D gene (6 bases). Trimming cost V 5 bases and J 0 bases, with 17 bases left between them. This CDR3 comprises 17 residues. CDR1 is SGHNT, CDR2 YENEEA, per germline. DNA of the CDR3: TGTGCCAGCAGCCAAGGACAGCCGGGTCTCTCTGGAAACACCATATATTTT. Encoded protein: CASSQGQPGLSGNTIYF.

The chain links TRBV7-8 to TRBJ1-1; D is ambiguous. Germline CDR1 is SGHVS and CDR2 is FQNEAQ. V was cut by 1 base and J by 1 base, with 4 bases left in between. This CDR3 region has 13 residues. Written as DNA, the CDR3 is TGTGCCAGCAGCTTAGTGGGGAACACTGAAGCTTTCTTT. Encoded protein: CASSLVGNTEAFF.

The CDR3 DNA reads as TGCACCAGCAGCCAACGGGCCAGGCGGGGGGCCGTTAAAGCTAACTATGGCTACACCTTC. Its translation: CTSSQRARRGAVKANYGYTF. This sequence joins TRBV1 and TRBJ1-2. TRBV1 is a pseudogene segment. This CDR3 contains 20 residues.

The V and J genes are TRBV19 and TRBJ2-7; 7 bases match TRBD2. This CDR3 spans 16 amino acids. Per germline, CDR1 LNHDA and CDR2 SQIVND (reference sequence). Trimming at V came to 1 base and at J to 3 bases, leaving 9 bases not matched to a gene. DNA for the CDR3: TGTGCCAGTAGTATAGCGACCGGACTAGGGGACTACGAGCAGTACTTC. This gives the protein CASSIATGLGDYEQYF.

This chain joins TRBV5-1 and TRBJ2-3; 8 bases map to TRBD2. The CDR3 is 17 residues long. With V trimmed by 3 bases and J by 1 base, 10 bases remained unmatched. The germline V gene has CDR1 SGHRS and CDR2 YFSETQ. The DNA of the CDR3 is TGCGCCAGCAGCTCCGCGGTAAGAGCGGGGGGCACAGATACGCAGTATTTT. This encodes CASSSAVRAGGTDTQYF.

The rearrangement joins TRBV11-2 to TRBJ1-2; 8 bases fit TRBD1. Germline V gene lookup returns CDR1 SGHAT and CDR2 FQNNGV. CDR3 size: 14 residues. The V gene end was trimmed by 5 bases and the J gene end by 3 bases; junction bases not matched to a gene: 5. The chain's CDR3 is CASSPGGSYYGYTF. DNA of the CDR3: TGTGCCAGCAGCCCAGGGGGCTCTTACTATGGCTACACCTTC.

The chain uses TRBV27 and TRBJ1-4; D ambiguous. The germline V gene encodes CDR1 MNHEY and CDR2 SMNVEV (reference sequence). The CDR3 is made up of 14 amino acids. V lost 7 bases, J lost 5 bases, and 14 bases lay in between. The CDR3 nucleotides read TGTGCCAGCAAGGCAATGGGCGGGAATGAAAAACTGTTTTTT. Translation gives CASKAMGGNEKLFF.

This sequence joins TRBV19 and TRBJ2-1, with D possibly being TRBD2 (6 bases). Germline V gene sequence: CDR1 LNHDA, CDR2 SQIVND (reference sequence). There are 14 residues in the CDR3. With 3 bases removed from V and 4 bases from J, the gap between germline ends came to 10 bases. The CDR3 loop is CASSMDYRYNEQFF. CDR3 nucleotide sequence: TGTGCCAGTAGTATGGACTATAGATACAATGAGCAGTTCTTC. Using reference TRBV19 and TRBJ2-1 for the parts outside the CDR3, the full variable domain is DGGITQSPKYLFRKEGQNVTLSCEQNLNHDAMYWYRQDPGQGLRLIYYSQIVNDFQKGDIAEGYSVSREKKESFPLTVTSAQKNPTAFYLCASSMDYRYNEQFFGPGTRLTVL.

This clone came up once. This chain links TRBV4-3 with TRBJ1-4; D call uncertain. Between the trimmed V and J ends, which lost 1 base and 0 bases, there was a span of 6 bases. The CDR3 consists of 15 residues. Germline CDR1 LGHNA, CDR2 YSLEER. The CDR3, as DNA: TGCGCCAGCAGCCAAGTCGGCCCAACTAATGAAAAACTGTTTTTT. Translation: CASSQVGPTNEKLFF.

The genes are TRBV2 and TRBJ2-5; 7 bases align to TRBD1. CDR1 and CDR2 (germline): SNHLY, FYNNEI. The CDR3 runs 12 residues. V was pared by 5 bases and J by 3 bases, with 0 bases of the junction left unmatched. CDR3 sequence: CASSQGEETQYF. CDR3 DNA sequence: TGTGCCAGCAGTCAGGGGGAAGAGACCCAGTACTTC.

The rearrangement joins TRBV7-3 to TRBJ2-5; weak D call: TRBD2 (6 bases). The CDR3 contains 15 residues. CDR1 is SGHTA, CDR2 FQGTGA, per germline. V lost 2 bases and J 2 bases, leaving 12 bases between the germline ends. The chain's CDR3 is CASSLGAGPQETQYF. The DNA for the CDR3 is TGTGCCAGCAGCTTAGGAGCGGGCCCTCAAGAGACCCAGTACTTC.

J is TRBJ2-1 and V is TRBV7-3, with 8 bases identical to TRBD1. Losses at the gene ends were 2 bases for V and 9 bases for J; bases not matched to a gene: 12. CDR3 length: 16 residues. In germline, CDR1 is SGHTA, CDR2 FQGTGA. CDR3 sequence reads: CASSLLGQGGRGEQFF. CDR3 sequence (DNA): TGTGCCAGCAGCTTACTCGGACAGGGCGGCAGAGGTGAGCAGTTCTTC.

The rearrangement joins TRBV7-9 to TRBJ1-2, with 7 bases fitting TRBD1. The CDR3 consists of 13 residues. CDR1 is SEHNR, CDR2 FQNEAQ, per germline (reference sequence). J lost 5 bases, V lost 5 bases, and 5 bases had no gene match. As DNA, the CDR3 is TGTGCCAGCAGCGACCAGGGGGGATATGGCTACACCTTC. Amino acid sequence: CASSDQGGYGYTF.

V and J are TRBV4-3 and TRBJ1-6, with D perhaps matching TRBD1 (5 bases). The V and J ends lost 4 bases and 10 bases respectively, with 17 bases between them. The CDR3 totals 15 residues. CDR1 and CDR2 from the germline V gene are LGHNA and YSLEER. CDR3 region: CASSRHFDSPSPLHF. CDR3 nucleotides: TGCGCCAGCAGCCGACATTTCGACAGTCCCTCACCCCTCCACTTT.

The chain has TRBV5-8 and TRBJ1-2; unclear D gene. V lost 2 bases to trimming and J lost 1 base, with 15 bases between them. Germline V gene data show CDR1 as SGHTS and CDR2 as YDEGEE. This CDR3 comprises 16 residues. CDR3 sequence (DNA): TGTGCCAGCAGCTTTATGTCTCCGACAAGTAACTATGGCTACACCTTC. Protein sequence: CASSFMSPTSNYGYTF.

J is TRBJ2-2 and V is TRBV12-2. TRBV12-2 is a pseudogene locus. The CDR3 is made up of 14 amino acids. This chain's CDR3 is CASRLKGYTGELFF. CDR3 DNA: TGTGCAAGTCGCTTAAAAGGGTACACCGGGGAGCTGTTTTTT.

The table lists this clone with a count of one. The chain uses TRBV18 and TRBJ2-3; TRBD2 aligns across 7 bases. This CDR3 has 16 residues. Germline V gene data show CDR1 as KGHSH and CDR2 as LQKENI. V was clipped by 3 bases and J by 0 bases; unmatched bases: 6. CDR3 amino acids: CASSPTAGSSTDTQYF. The CDR3 nucleotides read TGTGCCAGCTCACCCACAGCGGGGTCTAGCACAGATACGCAGTATTTT.

The chain couples TRBV19 to TRBJ1-1, with TRBD1 identical over 11 bases. The germline gives CDR1 LNHDA, CDR2 SQIVND (reference sequence). The V segment lost 6 bases and the J segment 5 bases; nucleotides outside the gene matches: 8. The CDR3 totals 15 residues. The CDR3 DNA reads as TGTGCCAGTAGGAAGGGGACAGGGGGAGGTACTGAAGCTTTCTTT. This encodes CASRKGTGGGTEAFF.

The chain is built from TRBV10-3 and TRBJ2-7; D is possibly TRBD1 or TRBD2 (5 bases each). V lost 4 bases and J lost 2, with 12 bases in between. The CDR3 runs to 14 residues. CDR1 is ENHRY, CDR2 SYGVKD, per germline. The DNA for the CDR3 is TGTGCCATCAGTGGGGTTGGGGGAACCTACGAGCAGTACTTC. Its translation is CAISGVGGTYEQYF.

Details on this clone: The conserved final phenylalanine or tryptophan is absent from the CDR3, which likely points to a read error. It is unclear where the CDR3 begins or ends on the DNA, so no DNA is shown, and the CDR3 is as TCRdb lists it. V usage is TRBV29-1 and J usage is TRBJ2-7; the table's D call, TRBD1, was not checked against the DNA. Ends included, the CDR3 has 15 residues. CDR1 and CDR2 from the germline V gene are SQVTM and ANQGSEA. The CDR3 here is CSVLFSGISSYEQYL.

The chain recombines TRBV5-4 with TRBJ1-6; D call uncertain. V lost 5 bases to trimming and J lost 12 bases, with 12 bases between them. This CDR3 comprises 12 residues. Germline V lookup: CDR1 SGHNT, CDR2 YYREEE (reference sequence). The CDR3 region has the DNA TGTGCCAGCAGGGGCCCGGGCGTACCCCTCCACTTT. This gives the protein CASRGPGVPLHF.

V usage is TRBV18 and J usage is TRBJ2-5; TRBD1 matches 9 bases. V shed 2 bases and J 4 bases; nucleotides not matched to a gene: 2. Germline values: CDR1 KGHSH, CDR2 LQKENI. The CDR3 is made up of 14 amino acids. The CDR3 DNA sequence: TGTGCCAGCTCACCAACAGGGGGCGGAGAGACCCAGTACTTC. Amino acids: CASSPTGGGETQYF.

The J gene is TRBJ2-7, the V gene TRBV10-3, with D possibly matching TRBD1 (6 bases). Germline loops: CDR1 ENHRY, CDR2 SYGVKD. Trimming stripped 3 bases from V and 3 bases from J, with 9 bases between. CDR3 size: 13 residues. CDR3 sequence reads: CAISEHRDYEQYF. The CDR3 DNA sequence: TGTGCCATCAGTGAACACAGGGACTACGAGCAGTACTTC.

Only one count was recorded for this clone. This rearrangement joins TRBV28 to TRBJ2-7, with unresolved D. This CDR3 comprises 12 residues. Germline-derived CDR1 and CDR2 are MDHEN and SYDVKM. The V gene lost 1 base and the J gene lost 4 bases, with 5 bases spanning the gap. CDR3 region: CASSLLRYEQYF. In nucleotides, the CDR3 is TGTGCCAGCAGTTTATTAAGGTACGAGCAGTACTTC.

The chain is built from TRBV10-3 and TRBJ1-1; 8 nucleotides match TRBD1. With 8 bases clipped from V and 1 base from J, the junction kept 3 bases outside the gene matches. The CDR3 has 13 amino acids. From germline, CDR1 is ENHRY and CDR2 SYGVKD. The CDR3 DNA sequence: TGTGCCATCGGGACAGGACGGAACACTGAAGCTTTCTTT. Residues: CAIGTGRNTEAFF.

This clone appeared once. The chain has TRBV18 and TRBJ2-2; D may be TRBD1 (6 bases). This CDR3 spans 12 amino acids. Between the trimmed V and J ends, which lost 6 bases and 10 bases, there was a span of 12 bases. Germline V gene lookup returns CDR1 KGHSH and CDR2 LQKENI. CDR3 coding DNA: TGTGCCAGCTCCACAACAGGGATGGAGCTGTTTTTT. The encoded protein is CASSTTGMELFF.

The rearrangement uses TRBV6-6 and TRBJ1-2; TRBD1 is a possible D gene (6 bases). Germline CDR1 is MNHNY and CDR2 is SVGAGI (reference sequence). Between the trimmed V and J ends, which lost 6 bases and 8 bases, there was a span of 19 bases. This CDR3 comprises 14 residues. The DNA for the CDR3 is TGTGCCAGCAGAACTACAGGGAGGGAGAGGGGCTACACCTTC. The encoded protein is CASRTTGRERGYTF.

This clone is a singleton in its sample. The genes are TRBV6-5 and TRBJ2-7, with TRBD1 matching over 7 bases. Per germline, CDR1 MNHEY and CDR2 SVGAGI. With V trimmed by 6 bases and J by 0 bases, 8 bases remained unmatched. This CDR3 contains 15 residues. The CDR3 protein is CASSPRTGRSYEQYF. CDR3 in DNA: TGTGCCAGCAGCCCACGGACAGGCCGCTCCTACGAGCAGTACTTC.